This T cell receptor beta chain derives from a study of cytomegalovirus exposure and HLA in healthy donors. General study findings and limits: Associated with cytomegalovirus, according to the listing, were 150 to 200 TCR beta chains.

TCRdb's table, derived via immunoSEQ multiplex PCR, lists solely in-frame clones and lacks some. The sample holds 60,000 or so clones, around 94% seen once. The CDR3 length is 17 residues. Germline-derived CDR1 and CDR2 are SEHNR and FQNEAQ (reference sequence). The ends lost 2 bases at V and 1 base at J; junction bases unmatched: 9. As regards this clone: The antigen is unknown.

The source is a man aged 18 to 35 in good health and CMV-seronegative. This chain links TRBV7-9 with TRBJ1-2; 8 bases agree with TRBD1. The sample was PBMCs. The CDR3 reads CASSLTGGGLFNYGYTF. CDR3 in DNA: TGTGCCAGCAGCTTAACAGGGGGTGGACTGTTTAACTATGGCTACACCTTC. Full variable domain (missing parts from reference TRBV7-9 and TRBJ1-2): DTGVSQNPRHKITKRGQNVTFRCDPISEHNRLYWYRQTLGQGPEFLTYFQNEAQLEKSRLLSDRFSAERPKGSFSTLEIQRTEQGDSAMYLCASSLTGGGLFNYGYTFGSGTRLTVV.